This paragraph covers one T cell receptor (beta chain) sequence. V shed 10 bases, J shed 6 bases, and the junction held 16 bases outside the gene matches. The CDR3 runs 15 residues. Germline CDR1 ENHRY, CDR2 SYGVKD. Using immunoSEQ multiplex PCR, the repertoire was profiled, and TCRdb retains in-frame clones only, with some absent. The table records some 170,000 clones, about 91% of them present only once. This entry comes from a study of blood T cell repertoires in COVID-19. The sequence was collected from a woman aged 45-65 years with acute or convalescent COVID-19. V usage is TRBV10-3 and J usage is TRBJ2-7, with 9 bases lining up with TRBD1. Sequenced: peripheral blood. CDR3 DNA: TGTGCCACGACCCACGATCGGACAGGGGTTAGCGAGCAGTACTTC. Translated, it gives CATTHDRTGVSEQYF.